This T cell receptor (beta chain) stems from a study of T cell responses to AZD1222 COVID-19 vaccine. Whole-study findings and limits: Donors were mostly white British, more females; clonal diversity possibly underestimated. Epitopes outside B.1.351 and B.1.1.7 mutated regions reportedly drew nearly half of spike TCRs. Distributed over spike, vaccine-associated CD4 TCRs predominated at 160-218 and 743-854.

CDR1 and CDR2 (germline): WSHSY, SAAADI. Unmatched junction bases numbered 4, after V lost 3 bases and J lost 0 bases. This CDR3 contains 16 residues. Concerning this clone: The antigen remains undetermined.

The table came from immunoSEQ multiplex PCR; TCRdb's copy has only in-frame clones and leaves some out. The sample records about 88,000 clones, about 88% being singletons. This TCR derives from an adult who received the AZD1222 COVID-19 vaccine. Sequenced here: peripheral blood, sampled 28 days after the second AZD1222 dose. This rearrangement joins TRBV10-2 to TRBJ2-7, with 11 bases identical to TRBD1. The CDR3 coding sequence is TGCGCCAGCAGTGATTCCGGGACAGGGGGCTCCTACGAGCAGTACTTC. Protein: CASSDSGTGGSYEQYF.